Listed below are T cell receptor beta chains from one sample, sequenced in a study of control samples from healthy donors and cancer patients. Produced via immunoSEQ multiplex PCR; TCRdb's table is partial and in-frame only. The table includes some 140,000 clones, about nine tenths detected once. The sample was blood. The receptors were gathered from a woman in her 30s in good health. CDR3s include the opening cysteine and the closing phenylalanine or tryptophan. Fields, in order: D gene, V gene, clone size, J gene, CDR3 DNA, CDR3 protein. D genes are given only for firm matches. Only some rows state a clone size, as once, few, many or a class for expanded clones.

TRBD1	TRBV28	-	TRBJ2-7	TGTGCCAGCAGTTCCCGGGACAGAAGCTACGAGCAGTACTTC	CASSSRDRSYEQYF
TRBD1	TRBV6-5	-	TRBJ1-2	TGTGCCAGCAGTTACGGCGCAGGGGGCTATGGCTACACCTTC	CASSYGAGGYGYTF
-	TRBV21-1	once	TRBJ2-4	TGTGCCAGCAGCAAAGGGAAGACAGTCGGAGCCAAAAACATTCAGTACTTC	CASSKGKTVGAKNIQYF
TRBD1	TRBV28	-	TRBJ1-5	TGTGCCAGCAGAGAACCGGACAGGGCCCAAGATCAGCCCCAGCATTTT	CASREPDRAQDQPQHF
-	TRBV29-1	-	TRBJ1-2	TGCAGCGTTGAAGATCGTCGGGGGCGCGGCGATGGCTACACCTTC	CSVEDRRGRGDGYTF
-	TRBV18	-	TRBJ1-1	TGTGCCAGCTCACCAACGGTACCGACATTGAGCCCCCTGAACACTGAAGCTTTCTTT	CASSPTVPTLSPLNTEAFF
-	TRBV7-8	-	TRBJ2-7	TGTGCCAGCAGCCGTGATCCTTCCTCCTACGAGCAGTACTTC	CASSRDPSSYEQYF
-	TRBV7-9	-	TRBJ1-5	TGTGCCAGCACCATGGCGGGGTTTGGACAGCCCCAGCATTTT	CASTMAGFGQPQHF
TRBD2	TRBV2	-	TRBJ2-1	TGTGCCAGCAGTGAGCTAGCGGGTTACAATGAGCAGTTCTTC	CASSELAGYNEQFF
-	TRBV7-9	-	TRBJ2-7	TGTGCCAGCAGCTTAGGGGCGAACTACAACTACGAGCAGTACTTC	CASSLGANYNYEQYF
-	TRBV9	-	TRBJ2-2	TGTGCCAGCAGCCCCGATTCAGCGGTCACCGGGGAGCTGTTTTTT	CASSPDSAVTGELFF
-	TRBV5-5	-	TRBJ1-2	TGTGCCAGCAGCTTGGTGGCGCAACCGATAAGTGGCTACACCTTC	CASSLVAQPISGYTF
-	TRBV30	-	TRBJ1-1	TGTGCCTGGAGTGTTGGGAGGAACACTGAAGCTTTCTTT	CAWSVGRNTEAFF
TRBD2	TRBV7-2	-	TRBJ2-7	TGTGCCAGCAGCTTAGTAGCGGGAGGGTCTTCCTACGAGCAGTACTTC	CASSLVAGGSSYEQYF
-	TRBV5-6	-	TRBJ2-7	TGTGCCAGCAGCTTGACAGTTTCCTACGAGCAGTACTTC	CASSLTVSYEQYF
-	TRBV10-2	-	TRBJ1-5	TGCGCCAGCAGCTTTGGACGGATTAATCAGCCCCAGCATTTT	CASSFGRINQPQHF
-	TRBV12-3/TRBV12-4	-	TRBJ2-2	TGTGCCAGCAATGACCCGAACACCGGGGAGCTGTTTTTT	CASNDPNTGELFF
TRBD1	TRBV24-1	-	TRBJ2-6	TGTGCCACCAGTGATCCCGACAGGGCTGGGGCCAACGTCCTGACTTTC	CATSDPDRAGANVLTF
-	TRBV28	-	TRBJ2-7	TGTGCCAGCAGTTTCTCCGGGACCTACTACGAGCAGTACTTC	CASSFSGTYYEQYF
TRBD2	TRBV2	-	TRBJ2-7	TGTGCTTCGTCCCGGACTAGCGGCATCTACGAGCAGTACTTC	CASSRTSGIYEQYF
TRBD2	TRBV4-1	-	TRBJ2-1	TGCGCCAGCAGCCAAAGCAGCGGGAGGTACAATGAGCAGTTCTTC	CASSQSSGRYNEQFF
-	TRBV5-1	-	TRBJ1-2	TGCGCCAGCAGCTTGTTCACAGGGACCCATGGCTACACCTTC	CASSLFTGTHGYTF
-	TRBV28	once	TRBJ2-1	TGTGCCAGCAGTTCGGACCCGGGTTCCTACAATGAGCAGTTCTTC	CASSSDPGSYNEQFF
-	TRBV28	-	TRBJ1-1	TGTGCCAGCAGTTTGCCGACACCTAACACTGAAGCTTTCTTT	CASSLPTPNTEAFF
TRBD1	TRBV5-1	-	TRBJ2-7	TGCGCCAGCAGCTTGGTGACAGGGTTCTCCTACGAGCAGTACTTC	CASSLVTGFSYEQYF
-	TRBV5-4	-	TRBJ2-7	TGTGCCAGCAGCCTTAGCGGCAACCCCCCCTACGAGCAGTACTTC	CASSLSGNPPYEQYF
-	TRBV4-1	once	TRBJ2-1	TGCGCCAGCAGCCAAATCTTAGGGTACAATGAGCAGTTCTTC	CASSQILGYNEQFF
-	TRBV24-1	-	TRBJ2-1	TGTGCCACCAGTGATTTTTTTAGCGGCGAGCAGTTCTTC	CATSDFFSGEQFF
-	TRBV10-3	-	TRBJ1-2	TGTGCCATCAGCGCGGAGGGGTACTATGGCTACACCTTC	CAISAEGYYGYTF
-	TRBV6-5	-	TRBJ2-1	TGTGCCAGCAGTTACTCTAGGCCGTACAATGAGCAGTTCTTC	CASSYSRPYNEQFF
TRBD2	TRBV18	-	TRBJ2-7	TGTGCCAGCTCACGCGGGGGTAGCGGTGCCTACGAGCAGTACTTC	CASSRGGSGAYEQYF
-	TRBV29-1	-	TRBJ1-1	TGCAGCGTTGAATGGGGAGGCTCTGAAGCTTTCTTT	CSVEWGGSEAFF
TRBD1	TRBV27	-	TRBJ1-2	TGTGCCAGCAGGTCTCAGGGGGACAACTATGGCTACACCTTC	CASRSQGDNYGYTF
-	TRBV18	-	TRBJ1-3	TGTGCCAGCTCACCACCGAACTCTGTTGGTAACACCATATATTTT	CASSPPNSVGNTIYF
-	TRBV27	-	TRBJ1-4	TGTGCCAGCAGTCAACCGGGGGAGGGGGAAAAACTGTTTTTT	CASSQPGEGEKLFF